What follows is one T cell receptor beta chain and its context. Its antigen is currently unknown. This sample is drawn from a study of beta chain features in type 1 diabetes. V was clipped by 4 bases and J by 7 bases, with 14 bases between them. The CDR3 is made up of 14 amino acids. Germline assignment: CDR1 LGHNA and CDR2 YSLEER. Whole-study results and caveats: Type 1 diabetes patients had TCRB CDR3s that were shorter (moderately but significantly so) in all four CD4+ subsets.

Expressed TCRB transcripts were sequenced, since all the RNA that had been isolated was reverse transcribed. Profiled with immunoSEQ multiplex PCR; TCRdb holds only in-frame clones, not every one. The sample consists of some 660,000 clones, over 13% of them appearing once. This sequence originates from a man aged 18-30 years with type 1 diabetes. The V gene is TRBV4-3, the J gene TRBJ1-5; the D gene is possibly TRBD1 (6 bases). The specimen was naive CD4+ T cells from blood. CDR3 loop: CASSLTRGSQPQHF. The CDR3 coding sequence is TGCGCCAGCAGCCTTACGAGGGGGTCCCAGCCCCAGCATTTT.